Below are 9 T cell receptor beta chains sequenced from a single sample in a study of cytomegalovirus exposure and HLA in healthy donors. Method: immunoSEQ multiplex PCR; TCRdb's copy keeps in-frame clones and lacks some. Found here are around 120,000 clones, 70% to 90% of them singletons; the top ten hold approximately 2%. The sample consisted of PBMCs. The receptor source for this set is a woman younger than 35 in good health and CMV-seronegative.

This clone was picked up one time. The CDR3: CASSFPGTDEQYF. Here the CDR3 DNA reads TGTGCCAGCAGCTTCCCCGGGACAGACGAGCAGTACTTC. The V gene is TRBV7-9, the J gene TRBJ2-7; 7 nucleotides align to TRBD1. V was clipped by 3 bases and J by 5 bases; unmatched bases: 4. Germline loops: CDR1 SEHNR, CDR2 FQNEAQ (reference sequence). The CDR3 sequence is 13 residues long.

The V and J genes are TRBV30 and TRBJ2-3; perhaps TRBD1 as D (6 bases). Germline CDR1 is GTSNPN and CDR2 is SVGIG (reference sequence). V dropped 1 base and J dropped 1 base, with 9 bases sitting between them. This CDR3 contains 14 residues. The CDR3 DNA is TGTGCCTGGAGTGAATCAGGGGGCACAGATACGCAGTATTTT. Translated, it gives CAWSESGGTDTQYF.

The gene calls are TRBV9 and TRBJ2-1, with TRBD2 identical over 13 bases. This CDR3 has 14 amino acids. The V segment lost 3 bases and the J segment 10 bases; nucleotides outside the gene matches: 4. Germline V lookup: CDR1 SGDLS, CDR2 YYNGEE. The CDR3 nucleotides are TGTGCCAGCAGCGGACTAGCGGGAGGATTGGAGCAGTTCTTC. As protein: CASSGLAGGLEQFF. Variable domain in full (rest from reference TRBV9 and TRBJ2-1): DSGVTQTPKHLITATGQRVTLRCSPRSGDLSVYWYQQSLDQGLQFLIQYYNGEERAKGNILERFSAQQFPDLHSELNLSSLELGDSALYFCASSGLAGGLEQFFGPGTRLTVL.

CDR3 coding DNA: TGTGCCAGCAGCGTACTCCCTAGCGGGGGTTACGAGCAGTACTTC. Its protein is CASSVLPSGGYEQYF. The chain joins TRBV9 to TRBJ2-7; 10 bases fit TRBD2. V lost 1 base to trimming and J lost 4 bases; unmatched junction nucleotides: 5. CDR3 size: 15 residues. Germline V gene lookup returns CDR1 SGDLS and CDR2 YYNGEE. The whole variable domain, remainder taken from reference TRBV9 and TRBJ2-7, is DSGVTQTPKHLITATGQRVTLRCSPRSGDLSVYWYQQSLDQGLQFLIQYYNGEERAKGNILERFSAQQFPDLHSELNLSSLELGDSALYFCASSVLPSGGYEQYFGPGTRLTVT.

Points on this clone: The sample has other DNA sequences that encode this CDR3 too. J is TRBJ2-7 and V is TRBV5-1; TRBD1 might be the D (6 bases). Trimming took off 3 bases at V and 3 bases at J, with 7 bases between the two ends. The V gene's germline CDR1 is SGHRS and CDR2 YFSETQ. The CDR3 extends over 12 amino acids. This CDR3 is CASSSDSYEQYF. The CDR3, as DNA: TGCGCCAGCAGCTCGGACAGCTACGAGCAGTACTTC.

This chain joins TRBV11-3 and TRBJ2-5; 11 bases fit TRBD2. The CDR3 is made up of 15 amino acids. V shed 1 base and J 5 bases; nucleotides not matched to a gene: 3. Per the germline V gene, CDR1 is SGHNT and CDR2 is YENEEA. DNA for the CDR3: TGTGCCAGCAGCTTAGTGGCTAGCGGGGGGGAGACCCAGTACTTC. Its translation is CASSLVASGGETQYF.

This chain joins TRBV5-4 and TRBJ1-1, with D possibly matching TRBD1 (6 bases). Trimming took off 3 bases at V and 7 bases at J, with 13 bases between the two ends. The CDR3 consists of 13 residues. Germline loops: CDR1 SGHNT, CDR2 YYREEE (reference sequence). The CDR3 region has the DNA TGTGCCAGCAGCTCGGGGACAACAATTGAAGCTTTCTTT. It encodes CASSSGTTIEAFF.

The CDR3 sequence is CAITRDFNTEAFF. The DNA of the CDR3 is TGTGCCATCACCCGGGACTTCAACACTGAAGCTTTCTTT. This sequence joins TRBV10-3 and TRBJ1-1, with a tentative D call TRBD1 (5 bases). CDR1 ENHRY and CDR2 SYGVKD come from the germline V gene. V was pared by 7 bases and J by 2 bases, with 11 bases between. The CDR3 has 13 residues.

The chain couples TRBV9 to TRBJ1-2, with D possibly matching TRBD1 (6 bases). The germline V gene encodes CDR1 SGDLS and CDR2 YYNGEE. Trimming left V 0 bases short and J 4 bases short, with 7 bases between. The CDR3 is 13 amino acids. CDR3 sequence reads: CASSVVGGYGYTF. The CDR3 DNA sequence: TGTGCCAGCAGCGTAGTAGGGGGCTATGGCTACACCTTC.